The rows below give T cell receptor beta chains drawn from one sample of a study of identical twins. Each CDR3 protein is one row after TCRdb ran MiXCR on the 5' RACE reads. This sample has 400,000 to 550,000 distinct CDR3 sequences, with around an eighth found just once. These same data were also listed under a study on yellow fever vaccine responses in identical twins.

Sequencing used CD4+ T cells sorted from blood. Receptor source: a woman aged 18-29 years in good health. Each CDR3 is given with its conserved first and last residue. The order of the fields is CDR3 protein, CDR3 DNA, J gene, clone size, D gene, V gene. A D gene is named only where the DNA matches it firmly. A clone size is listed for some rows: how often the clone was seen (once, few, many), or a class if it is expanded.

CASSSSIPLGAFF TGCGCCAGCAGCTCGTCAATTCCCCTGGGAGCTTTCTTT TRBJ1-1 - - TRBV5-1
CASSLNLGQYF TGTGCCAGCAGCTTAAACCTAGGGCAGTACTTC TRBJ2-7 many - TRBV7-2
CASSLDSITDTQYF TGTGCCAGCAGTTTAGATTCGATCACAGATACGCAGTATTTT TRBJ2-3 few - TRBV12-3/TRBV12-4
CSARVTIIGLGGYTF TGCAGTGCTAGAGTCACCATAATCGGACTTGGTGGCTACACCTTC TRBJ1-2 - - TRBV20-1
CASSARAGSNTGELFF TGTGCCAGCAGTGCCAGGGCCGGGAGTAACACCGGGGAGCTGTTTTTT TRBJ2-2 - - TRBV2
CASSRRGTEFGYEQYF TGCGCCAGCAGCAGGAGGGGGACAGAATTCGGCTACGAGCAGTACTTC TRBJ2-7 few - TRBV5-1
CASSRLVDEQYF TGTGCCAGCAGCCGACTAGTCGACGAGCAGTACTTC TRBJ2-7 many - TRBV12-3/TRBV12-4
CASSYRGKETQYF TGTGCCAGCAGTTACAGGGGTAAAGAGACCCAGTACTTC TRBJ2-5 many TRBD1 TRBV7-9
CAETQGAGQPQHF TGTGCTGAAACCCAGGGGGCCGGACAGCCCCAGCATTTT TRBJ1-5 - TRBD1 TRBV10-3
CATSRDAGNTEAFF TGTGCCACCAGCAGAGACGCGGGGAACACTGAAGCTTTCTTT TRBJ1-1 - - TRBV15
CSASPSGGSYTDTQYF TGCAGTGCTAGCCCTAGCGGGGGATCATACACAGATACGCAGTATTTT TRBJ2-3 - TRBD2 TRBV20-1
CSASKGRKQETQYF TGCAGTGCTAGTAAAGGTAGAAAGCAAGAGACCCAGTACTTC TRBJ2-5 - - TRBV20-1
CASSLAHSREQYF TGTGCCAGCAGCTTAGCGCACAGCAGGGAGCAGTACTTC TRBJ2-7 - - TRBV7-8
CASSTPGAWGGELFF TGTGCCAGCAGTACCCCTGGGGCTTGGGGCGGGGAGCTGTTTTTT TRBJ2-2 few - TRBV28
CSVGPGIGTNEKLFF TGCAGCGTAGGTCCAGGGATTGGAACTAATGAAAAACTGTTTTTT TRBJ1-4 few - TRBV29-1
CASSGAGPRLGYTF TGTGCCAGCAGCGGGGCGGGACCCAGGTTAGGCTACACCTTC TRBJ1-2 - - TRBV9
CATSDIGLRGELFF TGTGCCACCAGTGATATAGGACTACGCGGGGAGCTGTTTTTT TRBJ2-2 few - TRBV24-1
CSVEPGGETQYF TGCAGCGTTGAGCCAGGGGGGGAGACCCAGTACTTC TRBJ2-5 - - TRBV29-1
CASKETGRNTGELFF TGTGCCAGCAAGGAGACAGGGAGGAACACCGGGGAGCTGTTTTTT TRBJ2-2 few TRBD1 TRBV12-3/TRBV12-4
CASSQLLRDTEAFF TGTGCCAGCTCTCAACTTTTAAGGGACACTGAAGCTTTCTTT TRBJ1-1 - - TRBV3-1
CASSMREGFVTEAFF TGTGCCAGTAGTATGCGTGAGGGGTTTGTGACTGAAGCTTTCTTT TRBJ1-1 few - TRBV19
CASSLTSGAQETQYF TGTGCCAGCAGTTTGACTAGCGGGGCGCAAGAGACCCAGTACTTC TRBJ2-5 many TRBD2 TRBV12-3/TRBV12-4
CATSDPGRSNYGYTF TGTGCCACCAGTGATCCCGGCCGGAGTAACTATGGCTACACCTTC TRBJ1-2 - - TRBV24-1
CATARSQETQYF TGTGCCACAGCCCGTAGCCAAGAGACCCAGTACTTC TRBJ2-5 once - TRBV2
CASSFFRQLAAGELFF TGTGCCAGCAGCTTTTTCCGCCAACTAGCGGCAGGGGAGCTGTTTTTT TRBJ2-2 few TRBD2 TRBV7-9
CASSLHGGTSSYNEQFF TGCGCCAGCAGCTTGCACGGCGGGACAAGCTCCTACAATGAGCAGTTCTTC TRBJ2-1 - - TRBV5-1
CASSTRDRAGELFF TGTGCCAGTAGTACTAGGGACAGGGCCGGGGAGCTGTTTTTT TRBJ2-2 - TRBD1 TRBV19
CSVFGLAGVETQYF TGCAGTGTCTTTGGACTAGCGGGGGTTGAGACCCAGTACTTC TRBJ2-5 few TRBD2 TRBV20-1
CASKLAGANEQFF TGCGCCAGCAAACTAGCGGGAGCTAATGAGCAGTTCTTC TRBJ2-1 - TRBD2 TRBV5-1
CASSWEYPTYEQYF TGTGCCAGCTCATGGGAGTACCCCACCTACGAGCAGTACTTC TRBJ2-7 - - TRBV18
CASSEVPYNEQFF TGTGCCAGCAGTGAAGTGCCCTACAATGAGCAGTTCTTC TRBJ2-1 many - TRBV2
CASSPYRDNEQFF TGTGCCAGCTCACCTTACAGGGACAATGAGCAGTTCTTC TRBJ2-1 few - TRBV18
CASSALTGGMYEQYF TGTGCCAGCAGCGCCTTAACAGGGGGCATGTACGAGCAGTACTTC TRBJ2-7 few TRBD1 TRBV7-2
CSAAVRGRFNTGELFF TGCAGTGCGGCCGTCCGTGGTCGGTTTAACACCGGGGAGCTGTTTTTT TRBJ2-2 - - TRBV20-1
CASSLTIAGGQYF TGTGCCAGCAGCCTAACTATAGCGGGAGGGCAGTACTTC TRBJ2-7 - TRBD2 TRBV3-1
CASSPRRRTGSYQETQYF TGCGCCAGCAGCCCAAGACGACGGACAGGCTCCTACCAAGAGACCCAGTACTTC TRBJ2-5 few TRBD1 TRBV5-1
CAWSVGLSSYEQYF TGTGCCTGGAGTGTGGGTCTCAGCTCCTACGAGCAGTACTTC TRBJ2-7 - - TRBV30
CASSVALAGGQNTGELFF TGTGCCAGCAGCGTAGCGCTAGCGGGGGGCCAGAACACCGGGGAGCTGTTTTTT TRBJ2-2 - TRBD2 TRBV9
CASSSGTGVRGEQFF TGTGCCAGCAGCTCCGGGACAGGGGTACGGGGTGAGCAGTTCTTC TRBJ2-1 few TRBD1 TRBV6-2/TRBV6-3
CASSLEGLSRPGELFF TGCGCCAGCAGCTTGGAAGGACTTTCAAGACCGGGGGAGCTGTTTTTT TRBJ2-2 - - TRBV5-1